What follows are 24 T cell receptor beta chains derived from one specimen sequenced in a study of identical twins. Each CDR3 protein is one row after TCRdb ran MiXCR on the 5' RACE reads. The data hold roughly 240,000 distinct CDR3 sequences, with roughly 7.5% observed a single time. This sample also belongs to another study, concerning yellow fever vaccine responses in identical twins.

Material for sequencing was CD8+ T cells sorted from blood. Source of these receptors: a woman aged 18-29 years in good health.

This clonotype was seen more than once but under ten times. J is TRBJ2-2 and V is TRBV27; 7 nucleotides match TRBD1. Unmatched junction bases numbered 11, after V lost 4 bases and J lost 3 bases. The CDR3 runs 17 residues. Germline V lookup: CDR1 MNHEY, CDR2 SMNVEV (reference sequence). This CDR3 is CASSSVLTGAHTGELFF. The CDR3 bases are TGTGCCAGCAGTTCCGTTCTTACAGGGGCCCACACCGGGGAGCTGTTTTTT.

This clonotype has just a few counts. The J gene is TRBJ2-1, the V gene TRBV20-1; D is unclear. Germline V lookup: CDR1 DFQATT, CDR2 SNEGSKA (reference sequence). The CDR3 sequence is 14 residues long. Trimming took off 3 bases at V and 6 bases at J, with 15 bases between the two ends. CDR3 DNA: TGCAGTGCTAGTTCCGGCCGGATGATCAATGAGCAGTTCTTC. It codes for CSASSGRMINEQFF.

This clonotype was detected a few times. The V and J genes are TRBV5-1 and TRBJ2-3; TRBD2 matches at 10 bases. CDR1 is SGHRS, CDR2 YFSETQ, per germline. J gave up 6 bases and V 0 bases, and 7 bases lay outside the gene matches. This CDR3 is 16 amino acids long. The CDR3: CASSLDSGGPLDTQYF. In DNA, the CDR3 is TGCGCCAGCAGCTTGGATAGCGGGGGGCCCCTGGATACGCAGTATTTT.

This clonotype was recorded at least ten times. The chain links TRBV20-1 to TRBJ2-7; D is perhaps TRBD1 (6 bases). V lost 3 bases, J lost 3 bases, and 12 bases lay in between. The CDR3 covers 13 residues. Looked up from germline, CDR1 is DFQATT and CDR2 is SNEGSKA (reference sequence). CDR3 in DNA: TGCAGTGCTAGGGACAGCTCGAACTACGAGCAGTACTTC. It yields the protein CSARDSSNYEQYF.

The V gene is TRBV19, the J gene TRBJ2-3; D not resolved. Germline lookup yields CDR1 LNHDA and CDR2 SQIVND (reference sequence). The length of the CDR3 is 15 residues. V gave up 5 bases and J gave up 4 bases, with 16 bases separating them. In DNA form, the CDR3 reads TGTGCCAGTAGTGGTCTCGCGGCAACGGCAGATACGCAGTATTTT. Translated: CASSGLAATADTQYF.

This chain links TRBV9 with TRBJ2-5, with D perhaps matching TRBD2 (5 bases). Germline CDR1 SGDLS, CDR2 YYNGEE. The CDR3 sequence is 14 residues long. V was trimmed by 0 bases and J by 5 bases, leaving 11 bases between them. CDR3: CASSVALSGETQYF. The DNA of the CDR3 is TGTGCCAGCAGCGTAGCTTTGTCGGGGGAGACCCAGTACTTC.

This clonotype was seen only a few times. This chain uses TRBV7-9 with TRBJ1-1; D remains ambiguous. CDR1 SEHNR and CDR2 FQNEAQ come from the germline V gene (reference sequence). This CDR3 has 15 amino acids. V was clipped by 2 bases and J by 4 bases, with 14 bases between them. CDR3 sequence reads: CASSLSAGMGTEAFF. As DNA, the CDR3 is TGTGCCAGCAGCTTATCCGCCGGAATGGGCACTGAAGCTTTCTTT.

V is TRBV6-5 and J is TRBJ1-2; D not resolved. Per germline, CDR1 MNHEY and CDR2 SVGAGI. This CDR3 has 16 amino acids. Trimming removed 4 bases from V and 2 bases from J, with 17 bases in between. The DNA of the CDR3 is TGTGCCAGCAGTTCCCGGTCGGGGATAAGGAACTATGGCTACACCTTC. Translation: CASSSRSGIRNYGYTF.

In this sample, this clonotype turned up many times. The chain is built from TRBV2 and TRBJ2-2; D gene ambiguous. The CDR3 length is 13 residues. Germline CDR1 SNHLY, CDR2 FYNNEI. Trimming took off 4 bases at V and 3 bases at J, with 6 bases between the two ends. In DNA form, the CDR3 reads TGTGCCAGCAGTGTTGACCACACCGGGGAGCTGTTTTTT. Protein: CASSVDHTGELFF.

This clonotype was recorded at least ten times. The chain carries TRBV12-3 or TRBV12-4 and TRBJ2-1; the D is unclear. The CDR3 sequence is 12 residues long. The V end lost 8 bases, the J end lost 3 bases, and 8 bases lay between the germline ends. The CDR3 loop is CASGPLYNEQFF. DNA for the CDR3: TGTGCCAGCGGCCCCCTCTACAATGAGCAGTTCTTC.

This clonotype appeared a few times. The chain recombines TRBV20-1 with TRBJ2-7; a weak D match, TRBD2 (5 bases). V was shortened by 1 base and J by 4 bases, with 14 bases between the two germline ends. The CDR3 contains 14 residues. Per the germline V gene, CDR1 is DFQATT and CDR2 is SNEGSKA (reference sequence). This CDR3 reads CSARGRSGAYEQYF. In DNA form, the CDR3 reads TGCAGTGCTAGAGGTCGCAGCGGAGCTTACGAGCAGTACTTC.

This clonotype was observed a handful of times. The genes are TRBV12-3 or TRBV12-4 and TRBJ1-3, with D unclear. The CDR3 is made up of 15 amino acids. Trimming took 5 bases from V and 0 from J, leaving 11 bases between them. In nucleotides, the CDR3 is TGTGCCAGCAGTCTGACTTCAGTCTCTGGAAACACCATATATTTT. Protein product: CASSLTSVSGNTIYF.

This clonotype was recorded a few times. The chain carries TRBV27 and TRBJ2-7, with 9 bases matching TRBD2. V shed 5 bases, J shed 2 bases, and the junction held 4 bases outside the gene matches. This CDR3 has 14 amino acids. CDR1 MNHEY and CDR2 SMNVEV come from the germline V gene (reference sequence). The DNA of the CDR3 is TGTGCCAGCAGTGGGTTAGCGGGGGCCTACGAGCAGTACTTC. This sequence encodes CASSGLAGAYEQYF.

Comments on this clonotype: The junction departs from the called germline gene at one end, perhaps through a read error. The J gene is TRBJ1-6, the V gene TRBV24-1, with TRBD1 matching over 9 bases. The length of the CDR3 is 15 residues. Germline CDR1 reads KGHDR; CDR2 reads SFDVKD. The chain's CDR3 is CATSEAGTGNSPVHF. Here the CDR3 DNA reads TGTGCCACCAGTGAGGCCGGGACAGGGAATTCACCCGTCCACTTT.

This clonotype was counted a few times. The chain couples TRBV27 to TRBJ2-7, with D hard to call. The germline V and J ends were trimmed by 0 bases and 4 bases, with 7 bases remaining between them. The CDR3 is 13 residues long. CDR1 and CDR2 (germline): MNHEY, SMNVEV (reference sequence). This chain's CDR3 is CASSLSKGYEQYF. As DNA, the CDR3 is TGTGCCAGCAGTTTATCGAAGGGATACGAGCAGTACTTC.

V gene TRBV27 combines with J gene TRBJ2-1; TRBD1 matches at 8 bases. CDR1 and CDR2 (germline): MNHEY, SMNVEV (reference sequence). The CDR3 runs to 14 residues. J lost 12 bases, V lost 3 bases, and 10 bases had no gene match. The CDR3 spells CASSLGQEGSGQFF. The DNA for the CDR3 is TGTGCCAGCAGTTTGGGACAGGAGGGCTCGGGGCAGTTCTTC.

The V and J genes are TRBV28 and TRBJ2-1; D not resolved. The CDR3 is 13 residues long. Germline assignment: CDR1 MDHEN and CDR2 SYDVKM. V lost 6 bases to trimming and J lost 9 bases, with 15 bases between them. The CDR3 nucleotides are TGTGCCAGCAGGATTCACACCTCATCTGAGCAGTTCTTC. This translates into CASRIHTSSEQFF.

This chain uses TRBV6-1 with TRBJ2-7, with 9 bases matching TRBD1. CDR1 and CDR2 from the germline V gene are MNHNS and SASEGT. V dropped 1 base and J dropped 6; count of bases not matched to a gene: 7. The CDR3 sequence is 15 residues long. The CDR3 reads CASSEDGGTGSEQYV. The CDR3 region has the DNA TGTGCCAGCAGTGAAGACGGTGGGACAGGGAGCGAGCAGTACGTC.

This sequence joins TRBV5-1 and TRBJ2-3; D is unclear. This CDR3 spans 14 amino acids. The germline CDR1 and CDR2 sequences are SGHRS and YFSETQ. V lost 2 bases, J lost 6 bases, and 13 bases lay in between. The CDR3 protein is CASSLNKATDTQYF. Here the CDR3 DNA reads TGCGCCAGCAGCTTAAATAAAGCGACGGATACGCAGTATTTT.

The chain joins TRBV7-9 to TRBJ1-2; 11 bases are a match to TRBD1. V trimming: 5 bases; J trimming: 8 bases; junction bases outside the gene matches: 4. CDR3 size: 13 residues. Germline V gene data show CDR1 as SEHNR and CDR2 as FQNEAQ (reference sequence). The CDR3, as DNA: TGTGCCAGCAGCGTGGGACAGGGGGACGGCTACACCTTC. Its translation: CASSVGQGDGYTF.

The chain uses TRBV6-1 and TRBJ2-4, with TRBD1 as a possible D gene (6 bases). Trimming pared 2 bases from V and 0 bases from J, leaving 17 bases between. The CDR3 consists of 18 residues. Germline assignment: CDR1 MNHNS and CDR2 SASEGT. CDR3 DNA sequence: TGTGCCAGCAGTGAACGGGGACAAGACTATGTAGCCAAAAACATTCAGTACTTC. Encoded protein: CASSERGQDYVAKNIQYF.

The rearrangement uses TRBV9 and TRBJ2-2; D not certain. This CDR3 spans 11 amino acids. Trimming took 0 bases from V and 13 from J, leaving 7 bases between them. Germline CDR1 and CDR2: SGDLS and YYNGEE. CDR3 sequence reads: CASSVDGWLFF. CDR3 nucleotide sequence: TGTGCCAGCAGCGTAGATGGGTGGCTGTTTTTT.

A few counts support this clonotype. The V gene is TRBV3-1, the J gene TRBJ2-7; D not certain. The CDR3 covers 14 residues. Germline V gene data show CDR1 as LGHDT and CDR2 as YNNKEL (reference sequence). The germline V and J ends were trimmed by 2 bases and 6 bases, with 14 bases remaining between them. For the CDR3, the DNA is TGTGCCAGCAGCCAACTATCGGTAAAACCCGAGCAGTACGTC. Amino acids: CASSQLSVKPEQYV.

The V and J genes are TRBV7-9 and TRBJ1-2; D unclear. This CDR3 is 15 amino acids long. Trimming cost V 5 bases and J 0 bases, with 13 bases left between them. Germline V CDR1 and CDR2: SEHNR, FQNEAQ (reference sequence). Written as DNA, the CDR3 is TGTGCCAGCAGCCCCCGACTACTCCCTAACTATGGCTACACCTTC. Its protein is CASSPRLLPNYGYTF. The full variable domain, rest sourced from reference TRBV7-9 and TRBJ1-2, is DTGVSQNPRHKITKRGQNVTFRCDPISEHNRLYWYRQTLGQGPEFLTYFQNEAQLEKSRLLSDRFSAERPKGSFSTLEIQRTEQGDSAMYLCASSPRLLPNYGYTFGSGTRLTVV.